The 31 T cell receptor beta chains listed next were all sequenced from one sample in a study of T-cell memory formation after mild COVID-19. TCRdb independently ran MiXCR on the 5' RACE reads; one entry per CDR3 protein. The sample shows 250,000 to 350,000 distinct CDR3 sequences, 15% to 20% of them seen only once. The sequencing sample was made of PBMCs or a T cell subset sorted from them (not recorded which). These TCRs come from a young man who had mild COVID-19 (a few samples of this study predate the infection). Cell type and time point are not known.

This clonotype was seen only a few times. V gene TRBV5-1 combines with J gene TRBJ1-2, with D unresolved. Trimming cost V 4 bases and J 4 bases, with 11 bases left between them. Germline V gene lookup returns CDR1 SGHRS and CDR2 YFSETQ. The CDR3 has 13 residues. CDR3 sequence: CASSTAEPYGYTF. The CDR3 bases are TGCGCCAGCAGCACCGCTGAACCCTATGGCTACACCTTC.

The gene calls are TRBV7-6 and TRBJ1-5; TRBD1 aligns across 10 bases. V gave up 3 bases and J gave up 3 bases; unmatched junction bases: 8. This CDR3 is built from 17 residues. Germline V gives CDR1 SGHVS, CDR2 FNYEAQ. The CDR3 DNA is TGTGCCAGCAGCTTCCAACCGGGACAGGGGTACAATCAGCCCCAGCATTTT. It codes for CASSFQPGQGYNQPQHF.

Ten or more counts support this clonotype. V is TRBV4-1 and J is TRBJ1-2; D ambiguous. There are 13 residues in the CDR3. Germline-derived CDR1 and CDR2 are MGHRA and YSYEKL. The V and J ends lost 4 bases and 4 bases respectively, with 10 bases between them. The CDR3, as DNA: TGCGCCAGCAGCCTCGCGGGTAGCTATGGCTACACCTTC. Protein: CASSLAGSYGYTF.

This clonotype was detected a few times. The chain joins TRBV6-6 to TRBJ2-7; no clear D gene. This CDR3 comprises 10 residues. V was cut by 10 bases and J by 4 bases, with 8 bases left in between. Germline V gene data show CDR1 as MNHNY and CDR2 as SVGAGI (reference sequence). The CDR3 region is CATQDYEQYF. CDR3 DNA sequence: TGTGCCACCCAAGATTACGAGCAGTACTTC.

The chain combines TRBV4-1 with TRBJ2-3; the D gene is possibly TRBD1 (5 bases). The CDR3 is 15 residues long. V lost 0 bases, J lost 5 bases, and 12 bases lay in between. Germline assignment: CDR1 MGHRA and CDR2 YSYEKL. The CDR3 coding sequence is TGCGCCAGCAGCCAAGATCGCAGGGATGGAGATACGCAGTATTTT. This codes for CASSQDRRDGDTQYF.

This chain connects TRBV19 to TRBJ1-5, with no clear D. Between the trimmed V and J ends, which lost 0 bases and 1 base, there was a span of 10 bases. The germline V gene encodes CDR1 LNHDA and CDR2 SQIVND (reference sequence). The CDR3 consists of 16 residues. The DNA for the CDR3 is TGTGCCAGTAGTATAGAGGGTAGCCTCAGCAATCAGCCCCAGCATTTT. This gives the protein CASSIEGSLSNQPQHF.

This clonotype was counted between two and nine times. The chain is built from TRBV9 and TRBJ2-5; a possible D gene is TRBD1 (6 bases). The V gene lost 4 bases and the J gene lost 7 bases, with 20 bases spanning the gap. This CDR3 has 15 amino acids. Germline-derived CDR1 and CDR2 are SGDLS and YYNGEE. This CDR3 is CASSSADSDLGTQYF. Here the CDR3 DNA reads TGTGCCAGCAGCTCCGCGGACAGCGATCTCGGGACCCAGTACTTC.

This clonotype was detected a few times. The chain uses TRBV29-1 and TRBJ1-1; D not certain. V was pared by 2 bases and J by 5 bases, with 9 bases between. There are 12 residues in the CDR3. Germline V CDR1 and CDR2: SQVTM, ANQGSEA. CDR3 sequence: CSVERRSTEAFF. CDR3 nucleotide sequence: TGCAGCGTTGAACGGCGGAGTACTGAAGCTTTCTTT.

V usage is TRBV10-1 and J usage is TRBJ2-5; no definite D call. The CDR3 is made up of 13 amino acids. Germline V gene lookup returns CDR1 WNHNN and CDR2 SYGVQD (reference sequence). Trimming took 8 bases from V and 5 from J, leaving 15 bases between them. The CDR3 protein is CASREVLSETQYF. The CDR3 DNA reads as TGCGCCAGCCGAGAGGTATTGTCGGAGACCCAGTACTTC.

V usage is TRBV19 and J usage is TRBJ1-1; the D is unclear. The CDR3 loop spans 13 amino acids. Germline CDR1 LNHDA, CDR2 SQIVND (reference sequence). The germline V and J ends were trimmed by 7 bases and 4 bases, with 13 bases remaining between them. This chain's CDR3 is CASTGQVSTEAFF. The CDR3 region has the DNA TGTGCCAGTACCGGGCAGGTTAGCACTGAAGCTTTCTTT.

The count of this clonotype is one. In DNA, the CDR3 is TGTGCCAGCAGTCCACTGGACCGCCGTTACGAGCAGTACGTC. Residues: CASSPLDRRYEQYV. The rearrangement joins TRBV28 to TRBJ2-7; D ambiguous. V dropped 5 bases and J dropped 4 bases, with 15 bases sitting between them. Germline V gene data show CDR1 as MDHEN and CDR2 as SYDVKM. There are 14 residues in the CDR3.

This clonotype came up a few times. The genes are TRBV4-1 and TRBJ1-1, with D unresolved. In germline, CDR1 is MGHRA, CDR2 YSYEKL. V was clipped by 6 bases and J by 1 base, with 12 bases between them. The CDR3 covers 14 residues. The CDR3 reads CASSRPFQNTEAFF. DNA of the CDR3: TGCGCCAGCAGTCGGCCTTTTCAGAACACTGAAGCTTTCTTT.

This chain joins TRBV15 and TRBJ1-1; D possibly corresponds to TRBD1 (6 bases). CDR1 and CDR2 from the germline V gene are LNHNV and YYDKDF (reference sequence). The CDR3 sequence is 15 residues long. The V end lost 8 bases, the J end lost 2 bases, and 18 bases lay between the germline ends. CDR3 DNA: TGTGCCACCCTCAGGGAGCTCGGGGGCAACACTGAAGCTTTCTTT. Its translation is CATLRELGGNTEAFF. The full variable domain, completed using reference TRBV15 and TRBJ1-1, is DAMVIQNPRYQVTQFGKPVTLSCSQTLNHNVMYWYQQKSSQAPKLLFHYYDKDFNNEADTPDNFQSRRPNTSFCFLDIRSPGLGDTAMYLCATLRELGGNTEAFFGQGTRLTVV.

This clonotype was found many times. V gene TRBV10-1 combines with J gene TRBJ2-7; D may correspond to TRBD1 or TRBD2 (6 bases each). From germline, CDR1 is WNHNN and CDR2 SYGVQD (reference sequence). Trimming took off 6 bases at V and 2 bases at J, with 14 bases between the two ends. The CDR3 extends over 14 amino acids. The CDR3 DNA sequence: TGCGCCAGCAGCGCCGCGGGACACCCCTACGAGCAGTACTTC. Amino acids: CASSAAGHPYEQYF.

This clonotype was seen a few times. This chain links TRBV28 with TRBJ2-7; D might be TRBD1 (6 bases). Looked up from germline, CDR1 is MDHEN and CDR2 is SYDVKM. V lost 2 bases to trimming and J lost 2 bases, with 13 bases between them. The CDR3 is made up of 15 amino acids. CDR3 in amino acids: CASSLGGNRPYEQYV. CDR3 bases: TGTGCCAGCAGTTTAGGGGGCAATCGGCCCTACGAGCAGTACGTC.

The chain uses TRBV7-2 and TRBJ1-1, with 10 bases identical to TRBD1. Trimming removed 8 bases from V and 5 bases from J; junction bases left unmatched: 8. CDR1 SGHTA and CDR2 FQGNSA come from the germline V gene. This CDR3 spans 14 amino acids. The CDR3 reads CASHRDRGRTEAFF. The DNA for the CDR3 is TGTGCCAGCCACCGTGACAGGGGGCGGACTGAAGCTTTCTTT.

The chain is built from TRBV6-2 or TRBV6-3 and TRBJ2-2, with no clear D. Per the germline V gene, CDR1 is MNHEY and CDR2 is SVGEGT. The V end lost 6 bases, the J end lost 6 bases, and 8 bases lay between the germline ends. The CDR3 contains 12 residues. CDR3 sequence reads: CASRSPAGELFF. CDR3 coding DNA: TGTGCCAGCAGAAGCCCAGCCGGGGAGCTGTTTTTT.

This clonotype was counted between two and nine times. The V call is TRBV5-1, the J call TRBJ1-1, with D maybe TRBD1 (6 bases). The germline CDR1 and CDR2 sequences are SGHRS and YFSETQ. The CDR3 totals 15 residues. The V end lost 3 bases, the J end lost 3 bases, and 15 bases lay between the germline ends. The CDR3 loop is CASSSLDRMDTEAFF. The CDR3 nucleotides read TGCGCCAGCAGCTCCCTGGACAGAATGGACACTGAAGCTTTCTTT.

This clonotype was seen more than once but under ten times. The gene calls are TRBV28 and TRBJ2-3; 12 bases match TRBD2. This CDR3 region has 16 residues. The trim removed 3 bases at V and 1 base at J, leaving 2 bases unmatched. Germline V gene data show CDR1 as MDHEN and CDR2 as SYDVKM. The CDR3 is CASSLRLAGGTDTQYF. Written as DNA, the CDR3 is TGTGCCAGCAGTTTGCGACTAGCGGGGGGCACAGATACGCAGTATTTT.

This chain connects TRBV15 to TRBJ2-3; D may be TRBD1 (5 bases). Trimming took off 2 bases at V and 0 bases at J, with 12 bases between the two ends. The CDR3 totals 16 residues. Germline V gives CDR1 LNHNV, CDR2 YYDKDF (reference sequence). Here the CDR3 reads CATSRSLRASTDTQYF. CDR3 DNA: TGTGCCACCAGCAGAAGTCTCAGGGCTAGCACAGATACGCAGTATTTT.

This clonotype was counted a few times. The chain recombines TRBV7-2 with TRBJ2-1; 11 positions match TRBD2. This CDR3 has 18 residues. Germline loops: CDR1 SGHTA, CDR2 FQGNSA. V trimming: 1 base; J trimming: 2 bases; junction bases outside the gene matches: 7. CDR3 amino acids: CASSLVPSLAGAYNEQFF. CDR3 bases: TGTGCCAGCAGCTTAGTCCCCTCACTAGCGGGGGCCTACAATGAGCAGTTCTTC.

This clonotype was observed at least ten times. The chain links TRBV7-2 to TRBJ2-2; unclear D gene. Germline lookup yields CDR1 SGHTA and CDR2 FQGNSA. This CDR3 is built from 15 residues. Trimming removed 0 bases from V and 4 bases from J, with 9 bases in between. The CDR3 here is CASSLAGQGTGELFF. The CDR3 DNA reads as TGTGCCAGCAGCTTAGCAGGGCAAGGCACCGGGGAGCTGTTTTTT.

This clonotype was picked up a small number of times. The chain joins TRBV14 to TRBJ2-2; D call uncertain. From germline, CDR1 is SGHDN and CDR2 FVKESK. The CDR3 sequence is 15 residues long. The V end was cut by 3 bases, the J end by 1 base, with 9 bases between. CDR3 loop: CASSQPGRNTGELFF. The CDR3 bases are TGTGCCAGCAGCCAGCCTGGGCGGAACACCGGGGAGCTGTTTTTT.

This clonotype was seen a handful of times. The chain joins TRBV12-3 or TRBV12-4 to TRBJ1-1, with D unclear. The ends were cut back, 5 bases at V and 0 bases at J, with 4 bases in the middle. The CDR3 sequence is 12 residues long. CDR3 sequence reads: CASSDMNTEAFF. In DNA, the CDR3 is TGTGCCAGCAGTGACATGAACACTGAAGCTTTCTTT.

This clonotype was observed many times. The rearrangement uses TRBV7-2 and TRBJ2-1; perhaps TRBD2 as D (5 bases). Germline CDR1 and CDR2: SGHTA and FQGNSA. V gave up 5 bases and J gave up 8 bases, with 16 bases separating them. The CDR3 contains 14 residues. CDR3 protein: CASSPSWVSDEQFF. The DNA of the CDR3 is TGTGCCAGCAGCCCTTCTTGGGTTAGCGATGAGCAGTTCTTC.

This clonotype was recorded at least ten times. V is TRBV11-2 and J is TRBJ2-1, with no clear D. Per the germline V gene, CDR1 is SGHAT and CDR2 is FQNNGV. The CDR3 is made up of 16 amino acids. Trimming removed 5 bases at V and 6 bases at J, with 20 bases between. The CDR3 region is CASSPPGLPEVNEQFF. The DNA of the CDR3 is TGTGCCAGCAGCCCTCCGGGCCTTCCAGAGGTCAATGAGCAGTTCTTC.

The chain employs TRBV6-6 and TRBJ2-5; TRBD2 is a possible D gene (6 bases). Germline V gives CDR1 MNHNY, CDR2 SVGAGI (reference sequence). CDR3 length equals 14 residues. Trimming stripped 6 bases from V and 1 base from J, with 12 bases between. The CDR3 spells CASSDEGLQETQYF. CDR3 bases: TGTGCCAGCAGCGACGAGGGACTCCAAGAGACCCAGTACTTC.

V usage is TRBV29-1 and J usage is TRBJ2-7, with D perhaps assigned TRBD1 or TRBD2 (5 bases each). Germline assignment: CDR1 SQVTM and CDR2 ANQGSEA. Between the trimmed V and J ends, which lost 7 bases and 4 bases, there was a span of 11 bases. This CDR3 contains 11 residues. The chain's CDR3 is CSGGSGYEQYF. The CDR3 DNA reads as TGCAGCGGGGGGTCGGGATACGAGCAGTACTTC.

The CDR3 reads CASSAFRRETQYF. CDR3 coding DNA: TGTGCCAGCAGCGCATTCAGAAGGGAGACCCAGTACTTC. The chain joins TRBV7-2 to TRBJ2-5, with no clear D. CDR3 size: 13 residues. Trimming took 5 bases from V and 5 from J, leaving 12 bases between them. CDR1 and CDR2 (germline): SGHTA, FQGNSA.

This rearrangement joins TRBV24-1 to TRBJ2-2; no clear D. The CDR3 is made up of 16 amino acids. Germline V gene data show CDR1 as KGHDR and CDR2 as SFDVKD. V shed 3 bases and J shed 1 base, with 11 bases lying between them. Written as DNA, the CDR3 is TGTGCCACCAGTGATCCACCGGGCCAGAACACCGGGGAGCTGTTTTTT. It is translated as CATSDPPGQNTGELFF.

This clonotype was seen a few times. The rearrangement links TRBV28 to TRBJ2-7; maybe TRBD2 (6 bases). The CDR3 consists of 14 residues. Germline V lookup: CDR1 MDHEN, CDR2 SYDVKM. V was pared by 6 bases and J by 0 bases, with 12 bases between. The CDR3: CASRKGLGSYEQYF. The CDR3 nucleotides are TGTGCCAGCAGGAAGGGACTCGGCTCCTACGAGCAGTACTTC.